This T cell receptor (beta chain) was documented in a study of beta chain features in type 1 diabetes. The CDR3 loop spans 14 amino acids. V was clipped by 2 bases and J by 5 bases, with 14 bases between them. CDR1 and CDR2 (germline): SGHNT, YYREEE (reference sequence). Study results and caveats: Shortening of TCRB CDR3s, moderate but significant, appeared in all four CD4+ subsets of Type 1 diabetes patients.

cDNA synthesis used the whole RNA isolate, giving expressed TCRB sequences. Some clones are missing from TCRdb's copy, which holds only in-frame ones; the method was immunoSEQ multiplex PCR. In the table there are some 150,000 clones, about 13% of which are singletons. Turning to this clone: What it recognizes is unknown.

Sample: central memory CD4+ T cells from blood. The V call is TRBV5-4, the J call TRBJ2-7; a weak D match, TRBD1 (6 bases). The receptor was derived from a man aged 18 to 30 with type 1 diabetes. CDR3 loop: CASSFGGQYNEQYF. In nucleotides, the CDR3 is TGTGCCAGCAGCTTTGGAGGACAGTATAACGAGCAGTACTTC.